This T cell receptor (beta chain) was obtained from a study of regulatory dendritic cells for organ transplantation. Findings of the study overall: Of resting T cell subsets, memory CD8+ had the most alloreactive clonotypes. Mature dendritic cells appeared to drive more memory CD8+ clonal expansion than regulatory ones.

Comment on this clone: Its antigen is not known.

CDR3 length: 12 residues. Germline CDR1 reads SQVTM; CDR2 reads ANQGSEA. The V end was cut by 2 bases, the J end by 2 bases, with 4 bases between. Using immunoSEQ multiplex PCR, the repertoire was profiled, and TCRdb retains in-frame clones only, with some absent. The table has 30,000 to 45,000 clones, around nine tenths seen once. The TCR comes from a human donor in good health. Sequenced material: naive CD8+ T cells from blood. The subset was: CD45RA+ naive T cells. The V gene is TRBV29-1, the J gene TRBJ2-1; D remains unclear. In DNA form, the CDR3 reads TGCAGCGTTGAACATGCCTACAATGAGCAGTTCTTC. This translates into CSVEHAYNEQFF.